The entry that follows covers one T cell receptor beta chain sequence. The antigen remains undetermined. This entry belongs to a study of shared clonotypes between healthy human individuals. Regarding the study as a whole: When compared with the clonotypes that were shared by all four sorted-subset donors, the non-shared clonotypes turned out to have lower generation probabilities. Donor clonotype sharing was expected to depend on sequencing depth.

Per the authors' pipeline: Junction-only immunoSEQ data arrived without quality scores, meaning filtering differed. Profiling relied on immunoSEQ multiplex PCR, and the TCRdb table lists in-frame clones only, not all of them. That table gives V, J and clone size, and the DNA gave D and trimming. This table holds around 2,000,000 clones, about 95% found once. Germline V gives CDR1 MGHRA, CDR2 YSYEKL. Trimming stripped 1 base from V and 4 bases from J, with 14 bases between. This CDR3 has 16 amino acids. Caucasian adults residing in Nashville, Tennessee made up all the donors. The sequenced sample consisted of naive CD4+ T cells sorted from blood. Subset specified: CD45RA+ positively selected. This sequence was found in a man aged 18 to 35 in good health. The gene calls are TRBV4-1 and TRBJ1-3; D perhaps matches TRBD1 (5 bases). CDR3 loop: CASSQGSQGTGNTIYF. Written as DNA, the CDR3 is TGCGCCAGCAGCCAAGGATCTCAGGGTACAGGAAACACCATATATTTT.